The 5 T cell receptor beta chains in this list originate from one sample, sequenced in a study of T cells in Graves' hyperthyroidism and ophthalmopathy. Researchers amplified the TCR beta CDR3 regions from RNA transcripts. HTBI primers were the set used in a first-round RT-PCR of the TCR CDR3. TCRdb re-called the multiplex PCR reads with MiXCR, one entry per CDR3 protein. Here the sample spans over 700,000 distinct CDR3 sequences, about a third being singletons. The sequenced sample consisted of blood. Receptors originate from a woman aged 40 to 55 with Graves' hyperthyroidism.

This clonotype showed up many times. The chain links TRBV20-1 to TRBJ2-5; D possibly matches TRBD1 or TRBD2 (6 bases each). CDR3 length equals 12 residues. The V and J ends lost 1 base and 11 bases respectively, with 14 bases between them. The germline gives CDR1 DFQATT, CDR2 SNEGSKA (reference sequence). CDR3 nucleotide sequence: TGCAGTGCTAGAGTAGAGGGGGGAAAACAGTACTTC. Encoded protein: CSARVEGGKQYF.

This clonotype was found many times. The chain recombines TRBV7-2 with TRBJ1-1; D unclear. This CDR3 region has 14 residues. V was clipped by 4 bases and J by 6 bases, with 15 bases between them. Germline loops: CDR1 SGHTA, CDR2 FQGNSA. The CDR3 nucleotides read TGTGCCAGCAGCTCCGGGTTTCAAGACTCTGAAGCTTTCTTT. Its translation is CASSSGFQDSEAFF.

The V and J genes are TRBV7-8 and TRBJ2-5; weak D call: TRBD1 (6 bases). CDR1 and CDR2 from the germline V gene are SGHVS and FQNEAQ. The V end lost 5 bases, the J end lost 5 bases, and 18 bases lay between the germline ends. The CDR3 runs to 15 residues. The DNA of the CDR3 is TGTGCCAGCAGCCGATCGGGACACCGCGGGGAGACCCAGTACTTC. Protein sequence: CASSRSGHRGETQYF. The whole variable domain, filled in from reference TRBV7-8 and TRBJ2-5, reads GAGVSQSPRYKVAKRGQDVALRCDPISGHVSLFWYQQALGQGPEFLTYFQNEAQLDKSGLPSDRFFAERPEGSVSTLKIQRTQQEDSAVYLCASSRSGHRGETQYFGPGTRLLVL.

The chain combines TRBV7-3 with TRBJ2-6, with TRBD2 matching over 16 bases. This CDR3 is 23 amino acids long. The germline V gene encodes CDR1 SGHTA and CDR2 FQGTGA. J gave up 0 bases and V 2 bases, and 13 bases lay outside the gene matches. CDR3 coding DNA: TGTGCCAGCAGCTTACTGGGGACTAGCGGGAGGGCCGTACTCCCCTCTGGGGCCAACGTCCTGACTTTC. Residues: CASSLLGTSGRAVLPSGANVLTF.

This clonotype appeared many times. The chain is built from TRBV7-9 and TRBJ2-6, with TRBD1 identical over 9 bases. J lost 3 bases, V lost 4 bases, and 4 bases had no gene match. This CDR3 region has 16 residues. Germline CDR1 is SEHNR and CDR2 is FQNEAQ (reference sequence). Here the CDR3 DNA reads TGTGCCAGCAGCTGGAACAGGGGGCGTGGGGCCAACGTCCTGACTTTC. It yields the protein CASSWNRGRGANVLTF. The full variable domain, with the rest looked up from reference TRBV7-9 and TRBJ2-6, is DTGVSQNPRHKITKRGQNVTFRCDPISEHNRLYWYRQTLGQGPEFLTYFQNEAQLEKSRLLSDRFSAERPKGSFSTLEIQRTEQGDSAMYLCASSWNRGRGANVLTFGAGSRLTVL.